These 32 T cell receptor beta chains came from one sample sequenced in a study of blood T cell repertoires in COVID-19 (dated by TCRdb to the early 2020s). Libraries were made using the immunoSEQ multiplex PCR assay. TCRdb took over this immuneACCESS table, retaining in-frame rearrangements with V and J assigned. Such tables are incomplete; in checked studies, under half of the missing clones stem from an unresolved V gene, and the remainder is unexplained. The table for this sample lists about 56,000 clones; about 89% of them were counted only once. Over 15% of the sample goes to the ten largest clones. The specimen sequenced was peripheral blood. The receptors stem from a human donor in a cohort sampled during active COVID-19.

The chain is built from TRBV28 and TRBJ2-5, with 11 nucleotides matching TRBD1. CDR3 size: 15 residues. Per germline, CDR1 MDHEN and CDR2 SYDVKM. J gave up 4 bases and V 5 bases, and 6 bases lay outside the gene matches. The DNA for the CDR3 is TGTGCCAGCAGTACTCCCGGGACAGGGGGAGAGACCCAGTACTTC. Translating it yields CASSTPGTGGETQYF. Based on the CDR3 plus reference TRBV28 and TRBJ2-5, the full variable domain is DVKVTQSSRYLVKRTGEKVFLECVQDMDHENMFWYRQDPGLGLRLIYFSYDVKMKEKGDIPEGYSVSREKKERFSLILESASTNQTSMYLCASSTPGTGGETQYFGPGTRLLVL.

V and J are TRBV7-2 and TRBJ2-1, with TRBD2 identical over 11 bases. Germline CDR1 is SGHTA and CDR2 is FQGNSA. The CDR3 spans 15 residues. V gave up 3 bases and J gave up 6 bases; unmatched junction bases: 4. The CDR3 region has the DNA TGTGCCAGCAGCTTTAGCGGGGGGGCCTCCAATGAGCAGTTCTTC. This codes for CASSFSGGASNEQFF. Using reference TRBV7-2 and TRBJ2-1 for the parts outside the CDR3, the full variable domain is GAGVSQSPSNKVTEKGKDVELRCDPISGHTALYWYRQSLGQGLEFLIYFQGNSAPDKSGLPSDRFSAERTGGSVSTLTIQRTQQEDSAVYLCASSFSGGASNEQFFGPGTRLTVL.

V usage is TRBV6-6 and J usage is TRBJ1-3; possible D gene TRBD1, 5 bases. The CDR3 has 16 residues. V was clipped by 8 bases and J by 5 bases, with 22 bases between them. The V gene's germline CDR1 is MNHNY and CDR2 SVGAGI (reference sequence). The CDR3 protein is CASSGRHSGERNTIYF. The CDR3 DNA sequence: TGTGCCAGCTCGGGCCGGCATTCGGGGGAGAGAAACACCATATATTTT.

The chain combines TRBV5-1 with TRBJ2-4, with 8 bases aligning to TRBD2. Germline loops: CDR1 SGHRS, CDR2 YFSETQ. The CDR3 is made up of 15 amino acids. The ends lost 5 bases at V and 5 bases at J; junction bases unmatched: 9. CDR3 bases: TGCGCCAGCAGGGCGGGGGGCGCCGCGGAAAACATTCAGTACTTC. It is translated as CASRAGGAAENIQYF.

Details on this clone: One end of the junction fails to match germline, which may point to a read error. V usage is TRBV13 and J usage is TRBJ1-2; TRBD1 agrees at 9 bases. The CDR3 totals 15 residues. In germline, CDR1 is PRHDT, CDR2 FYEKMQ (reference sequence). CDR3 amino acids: CASSVGQGLIYGYTF. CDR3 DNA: TGTGCCAGCAGCGTAGGACAGGGGCTGATCTATGGCTACACCTTC.

The CDR3 region has the DNA TGTGCCAGCAGTTTATCGGTGGACAACACAGATACGCAGTATTTT. It translates to CASSLSVDNTDTQYF. The chain combines TRBV27 with TRBJ2-3, with a tentative D call TRBD1 (5 bases). Germline CDR1 reads MNHEY; CDR2 reads SMNVEV (reference sequence). There are 15 residues in the CDR3. V was cut by 0 bases and J by 2 bases, with 9 bases left in between.

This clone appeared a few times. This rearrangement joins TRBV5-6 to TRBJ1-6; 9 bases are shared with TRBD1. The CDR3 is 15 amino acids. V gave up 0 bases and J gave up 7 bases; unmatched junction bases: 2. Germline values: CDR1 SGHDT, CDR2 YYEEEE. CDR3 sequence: CASSLGTGVNSPLHF. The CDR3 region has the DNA TGTGCCAGCAGCTTGGGGACAGGGGTGAATTCACCCCTCCACTTT. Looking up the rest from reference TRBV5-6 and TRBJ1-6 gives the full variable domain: DAGVTQSPTHLIKTRGQQVTLRCSPKSGHDTVSWYQQALGQGPQFIFQYYEEEERQRGNFPDRFSGHQFPNYSSELNVNALLLGDSALYLCASSLGTGVNSPLHFGNGTRLTVT.

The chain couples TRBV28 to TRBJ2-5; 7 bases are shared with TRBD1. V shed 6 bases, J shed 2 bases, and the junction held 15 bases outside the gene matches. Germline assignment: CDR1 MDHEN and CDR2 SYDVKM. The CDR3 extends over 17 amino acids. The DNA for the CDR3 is TGTGCCAGCAGAAAGTTTCGCATAGGGACAGCACAAGAGACCCAGTACTTC. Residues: CASRKFRIGTAQETQYF. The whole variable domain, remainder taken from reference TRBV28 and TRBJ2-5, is DVKVTQSSRYLVKRTGEKVFLECVQDMDHENMFWYRQDPGLGLRLIYFSYDVKMKEKGDIPEGYSVSREKKERFSLILESASTNQTSMYLCASRKFRIGTAQETQYFGPGTRLLVL.

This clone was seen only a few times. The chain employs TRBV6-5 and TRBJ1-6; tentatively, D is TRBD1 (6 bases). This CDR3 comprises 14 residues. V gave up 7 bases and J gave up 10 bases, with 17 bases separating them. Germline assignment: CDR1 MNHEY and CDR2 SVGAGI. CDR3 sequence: CASNLQGLGSPLHF. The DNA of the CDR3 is TGTGCCAGCAACTTACAGGGATTAGGGTCACCCCTCCACTTT.

The chain's CDR3 is CASSVRDLYGYTF. The CDR3 DNA is TGTGCCAGCAGTGTGCGGGACCTCTATGGCTACACCTTC. The rearrangement links TRBV2 to TRBJ1-2, with D perhaps TRBD1 (5 bases). Germline V gives CDR1 SNHLY, CDR2 FYNNEI. V lost 4 bases to trimming and J lost 4 bases, with 10 bases between them. This CDR3 is 13 amino acids long. Together with reference TRBV2 and TRBJ1-2, the CDR3 gives the full variable domain: EPEVTQTPSHQVTQMGQEVILRCVPISNHLYFYWYRQILGQKVEFLVSFYNNEISEKSEIFDDQFSVERPDGSNFTLKIRSTKLEDSAMYFCASSVRDLYGYTFGSGTRLTVV.

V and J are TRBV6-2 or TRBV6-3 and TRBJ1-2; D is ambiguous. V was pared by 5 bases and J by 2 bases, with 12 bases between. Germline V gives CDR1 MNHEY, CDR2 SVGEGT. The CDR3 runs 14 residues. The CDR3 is CASSPGLRNYGYTF. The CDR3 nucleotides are TGTGCCAGCAGTCCAGGCCTACGGAACTATGGCTACACCTTC.

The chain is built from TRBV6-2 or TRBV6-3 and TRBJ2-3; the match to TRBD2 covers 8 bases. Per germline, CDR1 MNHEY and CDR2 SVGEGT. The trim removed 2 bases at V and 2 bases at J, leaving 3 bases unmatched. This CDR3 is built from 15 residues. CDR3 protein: CASSYAGGLTDTQYF. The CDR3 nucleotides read TGTGCCAGCAGTTACGCGGGGGGCCTCACAGATACGCAGTATTTT.

The CDR3 sequence: CATSRDWTGVASNQPQHF. The CDR3 DNA sequence: TGTGCCACCAGCAGAGATTGGACAGGGGTGGCTAGCAATCAGCCCCAGCATTTT. This sequence joins TRBV15 and TRBJ1-5; 9 nucleotides match TRBD1. Unmatched junction bases numbered 6, after V lost 0 bases and J lost 0 bases. The germline gives CDR1 LNHNV, CDR2 YYDKDF (reference sequence). The CDR3 length is 18 residues.

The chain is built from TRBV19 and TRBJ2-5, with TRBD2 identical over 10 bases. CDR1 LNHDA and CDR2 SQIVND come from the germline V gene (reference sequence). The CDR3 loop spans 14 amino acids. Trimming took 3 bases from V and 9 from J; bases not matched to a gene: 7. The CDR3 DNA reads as TGTGCCAGTAGTATTAGCGGGGGGATGGCGGCCCAGTACTTC. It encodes CASSISGGMAAQYF.

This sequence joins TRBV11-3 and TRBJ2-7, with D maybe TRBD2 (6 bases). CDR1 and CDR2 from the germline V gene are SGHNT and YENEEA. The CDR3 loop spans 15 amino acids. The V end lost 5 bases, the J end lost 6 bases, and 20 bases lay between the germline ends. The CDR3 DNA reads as TGTGCCAGCAGCCCGTGGGGCGGGGAATCAGGCGAGCAGTACTTC. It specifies CASSPWGGESGEQYF.

The CDR3 DNA is TGTGCCAGCAGCCCATCGGGGAGCCGCCTCGTCCACGAGCAGTACTTC. Translation: CASSPSGSRLVHEQYF. This rearrangement joins TRBV3-1 (or the pseudogene TRBV3-2) to TRBJ2-7, with a weak D call TRBD2 (5 bases). Germline lookup yields CDR1 LGHDT and CDR2 YNNKEL (reference sequence). This CDR3 has 16 amino acids. The ends were cut back, 4 bases at V and 5 bases at J, with 21 bases in the middle.

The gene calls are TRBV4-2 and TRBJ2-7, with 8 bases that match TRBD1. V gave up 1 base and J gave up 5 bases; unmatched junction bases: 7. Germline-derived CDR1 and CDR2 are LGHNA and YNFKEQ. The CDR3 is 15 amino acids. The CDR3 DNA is TGTGCCAGCAGCCAAGCCCAGGGGGCTGTCAACGAGCAGTACTTC. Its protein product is CASSQAQGAVNEQYF.

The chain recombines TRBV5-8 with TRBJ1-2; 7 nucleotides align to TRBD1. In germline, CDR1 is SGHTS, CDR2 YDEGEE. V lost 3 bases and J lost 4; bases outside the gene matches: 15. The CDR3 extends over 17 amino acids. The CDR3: CASSSSRDRPSRYGYTF. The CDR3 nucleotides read TGTGCCAGCAGCTCCTCCCGGGACAGACCCTCTCGCTATGGCTACACCTTC.

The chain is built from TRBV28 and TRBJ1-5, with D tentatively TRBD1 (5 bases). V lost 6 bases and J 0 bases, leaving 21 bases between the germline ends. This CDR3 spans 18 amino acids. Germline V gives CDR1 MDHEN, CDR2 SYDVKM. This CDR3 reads CASSSFQGLVTSNQPQHF. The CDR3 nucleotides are TGTGCCAGCAGCAGTTTCCAGGGTCTTGTGACTAGCAATCAGCCCCAGCATTTT.

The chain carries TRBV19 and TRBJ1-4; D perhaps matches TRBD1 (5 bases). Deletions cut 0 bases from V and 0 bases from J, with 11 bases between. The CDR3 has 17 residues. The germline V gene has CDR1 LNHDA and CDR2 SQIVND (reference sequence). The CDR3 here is CASSIDLRGTTNEKLFF. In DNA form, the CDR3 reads TGTGCCAGTAGTATAGATCTGCGGGGGACAACTAATGAAAAACTGTTTTTT.

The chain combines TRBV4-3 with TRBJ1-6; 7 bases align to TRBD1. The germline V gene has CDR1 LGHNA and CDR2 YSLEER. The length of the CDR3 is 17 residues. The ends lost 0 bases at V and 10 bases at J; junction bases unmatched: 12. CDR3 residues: CASSQEPRGQRSSPLHF. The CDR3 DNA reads TGCGCCAGCAGCCAAGAGCCCCGGGGACAGAGAAGCTCACCCCTCCACTTT.

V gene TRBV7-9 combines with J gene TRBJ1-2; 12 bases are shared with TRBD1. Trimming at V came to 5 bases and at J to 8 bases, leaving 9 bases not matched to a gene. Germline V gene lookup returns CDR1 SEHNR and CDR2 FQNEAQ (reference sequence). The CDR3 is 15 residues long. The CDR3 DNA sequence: TGTGCCAGCAGCCGGGGGACAGGGGGCGCGGGCGGCTACACCTTC. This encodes CASSRGTGGAGGYTF.

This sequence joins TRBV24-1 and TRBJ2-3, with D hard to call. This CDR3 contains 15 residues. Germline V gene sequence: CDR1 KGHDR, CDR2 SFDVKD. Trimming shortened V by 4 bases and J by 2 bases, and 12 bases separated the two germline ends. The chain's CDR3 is CATSETAGPTDTQYF. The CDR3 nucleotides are TGTGCCACCAGTGAGACGGCAGGCCCCACAGATACGCAGTATTTT.

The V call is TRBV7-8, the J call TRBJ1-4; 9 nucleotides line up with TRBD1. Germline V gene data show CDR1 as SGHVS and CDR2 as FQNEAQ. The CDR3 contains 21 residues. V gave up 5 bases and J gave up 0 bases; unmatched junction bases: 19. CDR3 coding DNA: TGTGCCAGCAGCCCACGGGGGACAGGGCGATACAGCCTCGCAACTAATGAAAAACTGTTTTTT. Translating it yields CASSPRGTGRYSLATNEKLFF.

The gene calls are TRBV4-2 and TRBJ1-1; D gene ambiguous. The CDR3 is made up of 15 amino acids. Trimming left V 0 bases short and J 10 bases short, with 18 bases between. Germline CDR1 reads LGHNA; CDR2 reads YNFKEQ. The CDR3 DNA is TGTGCCAGCAGCCAAGAAAGGTCCTCGGGGTTGGCAGCTTTCTTT. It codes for CASSQERSSGLAAFF.

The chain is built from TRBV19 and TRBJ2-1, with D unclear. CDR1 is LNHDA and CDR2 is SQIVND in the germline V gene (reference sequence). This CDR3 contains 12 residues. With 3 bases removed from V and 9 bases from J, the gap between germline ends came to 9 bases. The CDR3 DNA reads TGTGCCAGTAGTATTATCAGAACTGAGCAGTTCTTC. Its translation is CASSIIRTEQFF.

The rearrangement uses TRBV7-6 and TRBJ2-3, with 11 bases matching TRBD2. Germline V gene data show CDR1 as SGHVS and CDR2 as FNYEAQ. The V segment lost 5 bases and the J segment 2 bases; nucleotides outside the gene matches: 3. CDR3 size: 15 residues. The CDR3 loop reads CASSILAGDTDTQYF. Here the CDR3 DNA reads TGTGCCAGCAGCATACTAGCGGGGGACACAGATACGCAGTATTTT.

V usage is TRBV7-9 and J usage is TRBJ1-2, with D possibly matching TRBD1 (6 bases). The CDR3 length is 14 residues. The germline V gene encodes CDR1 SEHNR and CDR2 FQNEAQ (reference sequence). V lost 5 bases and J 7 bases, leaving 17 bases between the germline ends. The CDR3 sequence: CASSPSTGSIGYTF. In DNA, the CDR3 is TGTGCCAGCAGCCCCTCAACAGGGTCTATTGGCTACACCTTC.

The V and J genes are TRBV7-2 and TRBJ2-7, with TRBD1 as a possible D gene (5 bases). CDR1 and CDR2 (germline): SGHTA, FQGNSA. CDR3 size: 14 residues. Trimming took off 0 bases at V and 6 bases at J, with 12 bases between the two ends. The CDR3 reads CASSLASGSFEQYF. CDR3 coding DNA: TGTGCCAGCAGCTTAGCGTCAGGGTCTTTCGAGCAGTACTTC.

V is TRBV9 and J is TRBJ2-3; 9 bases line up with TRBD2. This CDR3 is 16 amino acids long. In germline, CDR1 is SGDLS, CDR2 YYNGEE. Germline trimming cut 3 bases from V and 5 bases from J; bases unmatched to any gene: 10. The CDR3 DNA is TGTGCCAGCAGCGCTCGCGGGGGGGATTCGGGAGATACGCAGTATTTT. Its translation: CASSARGGDSGDTQYF.

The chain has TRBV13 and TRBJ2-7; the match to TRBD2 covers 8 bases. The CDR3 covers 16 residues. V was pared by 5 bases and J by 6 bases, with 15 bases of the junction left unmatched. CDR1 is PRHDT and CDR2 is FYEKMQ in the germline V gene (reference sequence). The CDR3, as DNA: TGTGCCAGCAGCCTCCCTCAAGGACTAGCCGTGGGCGAGCAGTACTTC. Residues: CASSLPQGLAVGEQYF.

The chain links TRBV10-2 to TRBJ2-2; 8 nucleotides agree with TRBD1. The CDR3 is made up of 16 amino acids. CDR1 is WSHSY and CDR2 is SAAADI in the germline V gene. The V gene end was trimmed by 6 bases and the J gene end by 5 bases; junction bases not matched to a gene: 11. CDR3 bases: TGCGCCAGCAGCCAGACAGGGGCCCTGAGGACCGGGGAGCTGTTTTTT. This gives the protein CASSQTGALRTGELFF.